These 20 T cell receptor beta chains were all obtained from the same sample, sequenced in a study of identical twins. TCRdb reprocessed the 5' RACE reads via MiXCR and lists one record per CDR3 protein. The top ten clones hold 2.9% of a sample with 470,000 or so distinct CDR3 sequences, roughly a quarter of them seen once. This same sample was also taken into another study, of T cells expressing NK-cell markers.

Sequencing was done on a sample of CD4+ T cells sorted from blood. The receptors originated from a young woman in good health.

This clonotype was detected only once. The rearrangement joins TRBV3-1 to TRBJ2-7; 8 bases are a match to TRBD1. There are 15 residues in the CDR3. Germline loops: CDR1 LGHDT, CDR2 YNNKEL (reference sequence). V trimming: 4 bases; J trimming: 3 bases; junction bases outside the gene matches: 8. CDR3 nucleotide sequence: TGTGCCAGCAGCCGCGGACAGGGTGGGTACTACGAGCAGTACTTC. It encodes CASSRGQGGYYEQYF.

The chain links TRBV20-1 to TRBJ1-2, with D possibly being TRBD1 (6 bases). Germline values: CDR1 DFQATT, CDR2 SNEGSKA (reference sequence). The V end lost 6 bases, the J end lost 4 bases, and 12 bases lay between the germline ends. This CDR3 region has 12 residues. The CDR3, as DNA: TGCAGTGCAGACAGGTACCGCTATGGCTACACCTTC. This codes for CSADRYRYGYTF.

Here the CDR3 reads CAWSRQNNQPQHF. The CDR3 region has the DNA TGTGCCTGGAGTAGGCAGAACAATCAGCCCCAGCATTTT. The J gene is TRBJ1-5, the V gene TRBV30; no clear D. The germline V gene encodes CDR1 GTSNPN and CDR2 SVGIG (reference sequence). Trimming cost V 2 bases and J 3 bases, with 8 bases left between them. The CDR3 is 13 residues long.

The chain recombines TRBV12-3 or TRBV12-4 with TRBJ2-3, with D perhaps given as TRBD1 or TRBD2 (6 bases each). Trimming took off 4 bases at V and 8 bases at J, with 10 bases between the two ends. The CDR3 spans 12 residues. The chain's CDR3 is CASSYKGGTQYF. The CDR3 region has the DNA TGTGCCAGCAGTTACAAGGGGGGTACGCAGTATTTT.

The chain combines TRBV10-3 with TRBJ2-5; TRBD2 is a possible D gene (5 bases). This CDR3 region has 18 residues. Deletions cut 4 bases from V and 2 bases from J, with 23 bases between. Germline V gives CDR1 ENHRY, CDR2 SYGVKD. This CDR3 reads CAISGTPGSRIPQETQYF. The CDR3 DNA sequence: TGTGCCATCAGTGGGACTCCTGGCAGCAGAATACCTCAAGAGACCCAGTACTTC.

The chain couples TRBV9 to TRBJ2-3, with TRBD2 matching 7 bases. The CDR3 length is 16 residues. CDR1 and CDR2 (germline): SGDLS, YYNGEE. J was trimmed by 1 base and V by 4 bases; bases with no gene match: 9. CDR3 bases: TGTGCCAGCAGCTCTCCCTTGGGGAGGGGCACAGATACGCAGTATTTT. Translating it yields CASSSPLGRGTDTQYF.

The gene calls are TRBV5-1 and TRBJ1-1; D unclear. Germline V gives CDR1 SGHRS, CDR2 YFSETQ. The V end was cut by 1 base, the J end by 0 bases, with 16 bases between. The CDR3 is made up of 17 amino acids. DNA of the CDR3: TGCGCCAGCAGCTTGAGATCGGCAGCTAATATGAACACTGAAGCTTTCTTT. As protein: CASSLRSAANMNTEAFF.

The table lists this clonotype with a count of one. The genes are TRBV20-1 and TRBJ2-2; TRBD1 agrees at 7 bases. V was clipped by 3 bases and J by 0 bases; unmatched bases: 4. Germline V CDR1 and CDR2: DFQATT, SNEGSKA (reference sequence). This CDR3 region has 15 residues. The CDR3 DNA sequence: TGCAGTGCTAGTGAGGGGGCCGCGAACACCGGGGAGCTGTTTTTT. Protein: CSASEGAANTGELFF.

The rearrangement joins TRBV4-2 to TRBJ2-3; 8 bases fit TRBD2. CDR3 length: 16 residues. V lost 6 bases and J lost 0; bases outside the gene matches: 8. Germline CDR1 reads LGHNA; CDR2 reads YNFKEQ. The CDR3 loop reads CASRPGGASSTDTQYF. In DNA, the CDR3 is TGTGCCAGCAGGCCGGGGGGGGCGTCTAGCACAGATACGCAGTATTTT.

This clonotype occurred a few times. CDR3 sequence (DNA): TGTGCCAGCTCAAGAGGGGAATTGGGGGCCAACGTCCTGACTTTC. Protein sequence: CASSRGELGANVLTF. V gene TRBV18 combines with J gene TRBJ2-6; possibly TRBD1 or TRBD2 for D (5 bases each). V lost 5 bases, J lost 4 bases, and 12 bases lay in between. CDR3 length equals 15 residues. Germline V lookup: CDR1 KGHSH, CDR2 LQKENI.

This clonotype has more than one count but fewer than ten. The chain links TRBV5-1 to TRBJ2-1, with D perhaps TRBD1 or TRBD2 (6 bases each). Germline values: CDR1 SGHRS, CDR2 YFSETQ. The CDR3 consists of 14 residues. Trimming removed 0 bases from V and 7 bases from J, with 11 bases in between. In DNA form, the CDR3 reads TGCGCCAGCAGCTTGGGGGGGGCCCTTAATGAGCAGTTCTTC. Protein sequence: CASSLGGALNEQFF.

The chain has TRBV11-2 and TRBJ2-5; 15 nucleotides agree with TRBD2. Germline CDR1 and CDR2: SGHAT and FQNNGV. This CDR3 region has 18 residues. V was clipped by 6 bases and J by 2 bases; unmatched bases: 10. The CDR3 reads CASSQGLAGGPGQETQYF. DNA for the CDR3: TGTGCCAGCAGTCAAGGACTAGCGGGAGGGCCAGGACAAGAGACCCAGTACTTC.

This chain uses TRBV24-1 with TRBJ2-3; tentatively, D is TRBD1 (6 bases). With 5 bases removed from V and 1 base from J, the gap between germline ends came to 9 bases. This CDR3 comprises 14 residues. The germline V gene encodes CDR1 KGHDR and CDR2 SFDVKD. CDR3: CATSGSGGTDTQYF. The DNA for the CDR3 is TGTGCCACCAGTGGTTCAGGGGGCACAGATACGCAGTATTTT.

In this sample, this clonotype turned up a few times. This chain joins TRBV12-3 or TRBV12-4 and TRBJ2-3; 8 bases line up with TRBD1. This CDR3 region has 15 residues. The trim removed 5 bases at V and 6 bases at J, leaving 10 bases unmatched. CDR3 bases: TGTGCCAGCAGTAACTTAGGACAGGGCCGGGATACGCAGTATTTT. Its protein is CASSNLGQGRDTQYF.

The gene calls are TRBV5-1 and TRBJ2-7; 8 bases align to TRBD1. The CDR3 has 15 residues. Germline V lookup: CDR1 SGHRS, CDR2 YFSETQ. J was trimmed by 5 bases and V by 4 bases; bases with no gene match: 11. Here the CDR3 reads CASSPTTGVVNEQYF. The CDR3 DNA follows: TGCGCCAGCAGCCCCACGACAGGGGTGGTAAACGAGCAGTACTTC.

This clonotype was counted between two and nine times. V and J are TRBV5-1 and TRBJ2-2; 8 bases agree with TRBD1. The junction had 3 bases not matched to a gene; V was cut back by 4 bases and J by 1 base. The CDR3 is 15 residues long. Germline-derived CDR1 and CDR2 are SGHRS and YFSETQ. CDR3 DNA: TGCGCCAGCAGCAACGGGACAGGGAACACCGGGGAGCTGTTTTTT. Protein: CASSNGTGNTGELFF. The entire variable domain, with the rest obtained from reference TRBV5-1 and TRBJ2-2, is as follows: KAGVTQTPRYLIKTRGQQVTLSCSPISGHRSVSWYQQTPGQGLQFLFEYFSETQRNKGNFPGRFSGRQFSNSRSEMNVSTLELGDSALYLCASSNGTGNTGELFFGEGSRLTVL.

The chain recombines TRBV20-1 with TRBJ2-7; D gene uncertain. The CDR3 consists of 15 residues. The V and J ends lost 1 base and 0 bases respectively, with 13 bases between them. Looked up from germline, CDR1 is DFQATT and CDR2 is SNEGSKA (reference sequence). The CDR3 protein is CSARGFSLDSYEQYF. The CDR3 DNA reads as TGCAGTGCTAGAGGGTTCTCCCTCGACTCCTACGAGCAGTACTTC.

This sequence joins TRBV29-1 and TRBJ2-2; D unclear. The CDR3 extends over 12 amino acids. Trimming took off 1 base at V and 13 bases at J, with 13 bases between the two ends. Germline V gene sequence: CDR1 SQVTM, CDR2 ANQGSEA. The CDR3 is CSVEVPPTGLFF. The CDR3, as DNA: TGCAGCGTTGAAGTGCCGCCCACTGGGCTGTTTTTT.

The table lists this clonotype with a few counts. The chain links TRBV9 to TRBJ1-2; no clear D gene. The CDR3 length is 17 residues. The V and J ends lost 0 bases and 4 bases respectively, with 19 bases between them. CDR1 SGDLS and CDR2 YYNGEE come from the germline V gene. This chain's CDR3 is CASSVGLSLWGSYGYTF. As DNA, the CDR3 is TGTGCCAGCAGCGTAGGCCTGAGTTTGTGGGGAAGCTATGGCTACACCTTC.

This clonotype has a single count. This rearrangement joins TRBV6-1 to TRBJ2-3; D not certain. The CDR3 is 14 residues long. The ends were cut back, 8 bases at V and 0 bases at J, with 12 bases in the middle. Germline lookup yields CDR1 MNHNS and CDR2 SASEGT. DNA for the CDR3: TGTGCCAGCGGGCTTCCCCTAAGCACAGATACGCAGTATTTT. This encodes CASGLPLSTDTQYF.